This T cell receptor beta chain was recovered during a study of T cell clonality in common variable immunodeficiency (dated by TCRdb to between 2014 and 2016). What the study reported, not specific to this receptor: Despite equal DNA input, controls averaged about 81,820 unique sequences per sample versus some 30,000 in CVID samples. CVID TCRbeta sequences reportedly showed fewer deletions and N-nucleotide insertions and lacked highly modified clones with 13 or more V deletions. Increased TCRbeta clonality was found in CVID subjects compared with healthy controls (t-test p = 0.018), with the increase being most characteristic of about a third of subjects. Correlations between repertoire features and clinical complications were limited by patient heterogeneity within the CVID cohort. The authors noted that sequencing repertoires of T cell subpopulations would be needed to clarify what caused the increased clonality in CVID. Healthy controls shared more TCRbeta clones with each other than CVID subjects shared among themselves (p < 0.0001).

This clone was seen repeatedly, ten times or more. Its antigen has not been determined. The CDR3 end falls 3 residues outside the read, so it is completed with the germline J gene. CDR3 length: 14 amino acids, cysteine to phenylalanine. Sequencing covers 33 bases of the CDR3, shown here with the frame starting at base 1. The junction carries 11 bases between V and J, which are trimmed by 5 bases and 0 bases respectively. The germline V gene gives CDR1 as SGHRS and CDR2 as YFSETQ. For sequencing input, CVID and control samples contributed equivalent amounts of genomic DNA. For every sample, a 60 bp segment covering the rearranged TCRbeta CDR3 region was amplified and then sequenced. The immunoSEQ assay, a bias-corrected multiplex PCR combined with high-throughput sequencing, was used to amplify TCRbeta. The study's processing was this. Every unique nucleotide sequence counted as a clone and was annotated with V, D and J genes, copy number and frequency. Sequences were labeled productive if in frame, and non-productive if out of frame or containing stop codons. As previously described, Shannon's entropy was used to calculate clonality. The predicted amino acid sequences of productive clones were used to derive mean CDR3 Kyte-Doolittle hydropathy. Scaled V gene usage was hierarchically clustered using Manhattan distance and complete linkage with the R hclust function. Clone sharing by CDR3 amino acid sequence was assessed by resampling 12 repertoires per group over 100 rounds. Repertoires were searched for approximately 70 published EBV-specific and about 250 published CMV-specific TCRbeta sequences. After two CVID samples that produced fewer than 10,000 sequences were dropped from the analysis, some 40 CVID repertoires remained. Drawn from immuneACCESS, this table holds only the in-frame rearrangements with V and J called that TCRdb kept. Clones are partly lost; checked studies trace under half to an unresolved V gene and leave the rest unexplained. V, J and clone size reflect that table, while D and trimming were determined from the DNA. Listed for this sample are more than 35,000 clones, none observed only a single time. The ten largest account for under 3% of the sample.

Predominantly Caucasian heritage was noted among both the CVID patients and the healthy controls. From each donor, roughly 5 to 8.5 ml of heparinized peripheral whole blood was collected. Genomic DNA from adults with common variable immune deficiency (CVID) and from healthy adult controls was used for sequencing of TCRbeta CDR3 repertoires. There were about 22 healthy adult volunteers in the control group (12 female and around ten male), ranging in age from about 23 to 75 years, with a mean age of roughly 35. Diluted blood was density-centrifuged over Hypaque 1077 or Ficoll-Paque to isolate peripheral blood mononuclear cells. Genomic DNA was obtained from unsorted mononuclear cells through either Qiagen column purification or a centrifugation-based method.

The receptor was isolated from a person aged 18-70 years in good health. The specimen sequenced was peripheral blood mononuclear cells. The V and J genes are TRBV5-1 and TRBJ1-1; there is no confident call for the D gene. The covered CDR3 bases are TGCGCCAGCAGTTTACAACCAATGAACACTGAA. Its product reads: CASSLQPMNTE. The whole CDR3 sequence is CASSLQPMNTEAFF.